This entry describes one TCR beta chain. Its matching antigen is unknown. The donors belonged to the approximately 130-subject validation cohort, separate from the approximately 670-subject first cohort. The method was immunoSEQ multiplex PCR; TCRdb's version includes in-frame clones alone and lacks a portion of them. The data hold about 49,000 clones, with 85% to 95% observed a single time. The sample belongs to a study of cytomegalovirus exposure and HLA in healthy donors. Notes on the study in general: Through in vitro validation, a few CMV-associated chains were shown to be specific for CMV antigens.

This clonotype was obtained from a woman under 30 in good health and CMV-seropositive. Sample: PBMCs.

CDR3 amino acids: CASSFRQGDTGELFF. The DNA for the CDR3 is TGCGCCAGCAGCTTCCGACAGGGCGACACCGGGGAGCTGTTTTTT. The J gene is TRBJ2-2, the V gene TRBV5-1, with 7 bases lining up with TRBD1. Unmatched junction bases numbered 4, after V lost 2 bases and J lost 3 bases. Germline loops: CDR1 SGHRS, CDR2 YFSETQ. The CDR3 is made up of 15 amino acids.